This T cell receptor beta chain was captured in a study of early T cells in non-severe SARS-CoV-2 infection. Study summary: The study sequenced bulk RNA from unsorted whole blood, with chains unpaired.

Each CDR3 protein is one row after TCRdb ran MiXCR on the 5' RACE reads. Of 52,000 or so distinct CDR3 sequences listed, approximately 12% are singletons. This clonotype showed up just a few times. The TCR originated in an adult who was a healthcare worker with PCR-confirmed SARS-CoV-2 infection or an uninfected control (not recorded which). Input material: whole blood.

The CDR3 DNA sequence: TGTGCCAGCACCCGAGGGGCGCAGGGGAATTCACCCCTCCACTTT. Amino acids: CASTRGAQGNSPLHF. The rearrangement joins TRBV2 to TRBJ1-6; possibly TRBD1 for D (6 bases). The ends were cut back, 7 bases at V and 7 bases at J, with 17 bases in the middle. The CDR3 has 15 residues. CDR1 is SNHLY, CDR2 FYNNEI, per germline.